The clone carrying this T cell receptor (beta chain) was picked up a small number of times. This sample stems from a study of blood T cell repertoires in COVID-19. About the study: Acute and convalescent COVID-19 samples came from the United States, Italy and Spain.

The CDR3 totals 15 residues. V gave up 0 bases and J gave up 0 bases, with 6 bases separating them. Germline V gives CDR1 SGHRS, CDR2 YFSETQ. Sequenced by immunoSEQ multiplex PCR; TCRdb stores in-frame clones only, minus some. The data contain approximately 230,000 clones, 85% to 90% of them singletons. The origin of this receptor is an elderly man with acute or convalescent COVID-19. The gene calls are TRBV5-1 and TRBJ2-2; a weak D match, TRBD1 (5 bases). Sequenced: peripheral blood. For the CDR3, the DNA is TGCGCCAGCAGCTTGGTAGGGGCGAACACCGGGGAGCTGTTTTTT. It translates to CASSLVGANTGELFF.